This TCR beta chain was captured by sequencing in a study of T cell responses to AZD1222 COVID-19 vaccine. Study conclusions and caveats: White British donors predominated, females outnumbered males, and clonal diversity was possibly underestimated. Repertoires were obtained solely post-peak T cell response. The study found vaccine-associated CD4 TCRs spanning spike, dominant at 160-218 and 743-854. Reportedly, nearly half of unique spike TCRs recognized epitopes outside B.1.351/B.1.1.7 mutations.

Method: immunoSEQ multiplex PCR; TCRdb's copy keeps in-frame clones and lacks some. The sample yields 130,000 to 150,000 clones, roughly nine tenths seen once. Germline CDR1 and CDR2: KGHSH and LQKENI. The V end lost 5 bases, the J end lost 0 bases, and 8 bases lay between the germline ends. This CDR3 is built from 14 residues. A word on this clone: The antigen remains unidentified.

The sample was peripheral blood, taken on day 0 of AZD1222 vaccination. The rearrangement uses TRBV18 and TRBJ1-5; D ambiguous. This receptor was obtained from an adult in good health. CDR3 sequence (DNA): TGTGCCAGCTCAGAAGGGAATAGCAATCAGCCCCAGCATTTT. This translates into CASSEGNSNQPQHF.